Listed below are T cell receptor beta chains from one sample, sequenced in a study of vaccination and CD4 T cells after COVID-19. The antigens of these receptors remain unknown. One entry per CDR3 protein, called by TCRdb with MiXCR from the PCR reads. The data hold around 15,000 distinct CDR3 sequences, with roughly half observed a single time. Sequencing used CD4+ T cells from blood, cultured in vitro, obtained before SARS-CoV-2 vaccination. Source of these receptors: a human donor who had recovered from COVID-19. The CDR3 runs from the conserved cysteine through the conserved F or W. Fields, in order: D gene, J gene, V gene, clone size, CDR3 protein, CDR3 DNA. The D gene is left open where the match is weak. Rows give clone size only sometimes, using once, few, many, or a class for an expanded clone.

d_call: .; j_call: TRBJ1-1; v_call: TRBV20-1; clone_size: few; cdr3_aa: CSANKDDRPNTEAFF; cdr3_nt: TGCAGTGCTAATAAGGATGACAGACCGAACACTGAAGCTTTCTTT
d_call: .; j_call: TRBJ1-5; v_call: TRBV15; clone_size: .; cdr3_aa: CATSRGGGNQPQHF; cdr3_nt: TGTGCCACCAGCAGGGGGGGGGGCAATCAGCCCCAGCATTTT
d_call: .; j_call: TRBJ1-5; v_call: TRBV7-2; clone_size: few; cdr3_aa: CASSLGSAYSNQPQHF; cdr3_nt: TGTGCCAGCAGCCTTGGGTCAGCTTATAGCAATCAGCCCCAGCATTTT
d_call: .; j_call: TRBJ1-1; v_call: TRBV19; clone_size: .; cdr3_aa: CASRDAVGTEAFF; cdr3_nt: TGTGCCAGTAGAGACGCAGTTGGCACTGAAGCTTTCTTT
d_call: .; j_call: TRBJ1-2; v_call: TRBV20-1; clone_size: few; cdr3_aa: CSASILPQNYGYTF; cdr3_nt: TGCAGTGCTAGTATACTTCCGCAAAACTATGGCTACACCTTC
d_call: TRBD1; j_call: TRBJ2-7; v_call: TRBV6-2/TRBV6-3; clone_size: .; cdr3_aa: CASSWGTVSPNYEQYF; cdr3_nt: TGTGCCAGCAGTTGGGGGACAGTTTCACCGAACTACGAGCAGTACTTC
d_call: TRBD1; j_call: TRBJ1-2; v_call: TRBV9; clone_size: .; cdr3_aa: CASSGLDRDYGYTF; cdr3_nt: TGTGCCAGCAGCGGACTTGACAGGGACTATGGCTACACCTTC
d_call: .; j_call: TRBJ1-6; v_call: TRBV2; clone_size: once; cdr3_aa: CASSEAKNSPLHF; cdr3_nt: TGTGCCAGCAGTGAAGCAAAGAATTCACCCCTCCACTTT
d_call: TRBD2; j_call: TRBJ2-1; v_call: TRBV24-1; clone_size: .; cdr3_aa: CATSDIAGGSYNEQFF; cdr3_nt: TGTGCCACCAGTGATATAGCGGGAGGCTCCTACAATGAGCAGTTCTTC
d_call: .; j_call: TRBJ1-1; v_call: TRBV7-3; clone_size: .; cdr3_aa: CASSLGRATEAFF; cdr3_nt: TGTGCCAGCAGCTTAGGCAGGGCCACTGAAGCTTTCTTT
d_call: .; j_call: TRBJ2-5; v_call: TRBV7-2; clone_size: .; cdr3_aa: CASSLVTAQETQYF; cdr3_nt: TGTGCCAGCAGCTTAGTGACAGCGCAAGAGACCCAGTACTTC
d_call: .; j_call: TRBJ1-2; v_call: TRBV5-1; clone_size: .; cdr3_aa: CASSPKGGDYGYTF; cdr3_nt: TGCGCCAGCAGCCCGAAGGGGGGAGACTATGGCTACACCTTC
d_call: .; j_call: TRBJ1-2; v_call: TRBV28; clone_size: .; cdr3_aa: CASSFPNGYTF; cdr3_nt: TGTGCCAGCAGTTTCCCGAATGGCTACACCTTC
d_call: .; j_call: TRBJ2-5; v_call: TRBV7-8; clone_size: .; cdr3_aa: CASRKQVGETQYF; cdr3_nt: TGTGCCAGCAGAAAACAGGTCGGGGAGACCCAGTACTTC
d_call: TRBD2; j_call: TRBJ2-7; v_call: TRBV27; clone_size: few; cdr3_aa: CASRRLAGGSYEQYF; cdr3_nt: TGTGCCAGCAGGAGACTAGCGGGAGGATCCTACGAGCAGTACTTC
d_call: .; j_call: TRBJ2-2; v_call: TRBV5-1; clone_size: .; cdr3_aa: CASSGDGDTGELFF; cdr3_nt: TGCGCCAGCAGCGGTGACGGGGACACCGGGGAGCTGTTTTTT
d_call: .; j_call: TRBJ2-7; v_call: TRBV11-3; clone_size: .; cdr3_aa: CASSATGTHAYEQYF; cdr3_nt: TGTGCCAGCAGCGCAACCGGGACTCACGCTTACGAGCAGTACTTC
d_call: .; j_call: TRBJ1-1; v_call: TRBV12-3/TRBV12-4; clone_size: .; cdr3_aa: CASSFAHQGAFF; cdr3_nt: TGTGCCAGCAGTTTCGCGCATCAGGGAGCTTTCTTT
d_call: TRBD1; j_call: TRBJ1-6; v_call: TRBV19; clone_size: .; cdr3_aa: CASSLQGRGSPLHF; cdr3_nt: TGTGCCAGTAGCTTACAGGGGAGAGGTTCACCCCTCCACTTT
d_call: .; j_call: TRBJ1-1; v_call: TRBV7-9; clone_size: .; cdr3_aa: CASSLAGGRAFF; cdr3_nt: TGTGCCAGCAGCTTAGCGGGGGGGCGAGCTTTCTTT
d_call: TRBD2; j_call: TRBJ2-3; v_call: TRBV7-3; clone_size: .; cdr3_aa: CASSLSPRGGGTQYF; cdr3_nt: TGTGCCAGCAGCTTATCGCCGCGGGGGGGAGGTACGCAGTATTTT
d_call: .; j_call: TRBJ1-2; v_call: TRBV7-9; clone_size: .; cdr3_aa: CASSLSDIYGYTF; cdr3_nt: TGTGCCAGCAGTCTATCGGACATCTATGGCTACACCTTC
d_call: TRBD2; j_call: TRBJ2-1; v_call: TRBV6-1; clone_size: .; cdr3_aa: CASREGTISYNEQFF; cdr3_nt: TGTGCCAGCAGGGAAGGGACTATCTCCTACAATGAGCAGTTCTTC
d_call: .; j_call: TRBJ2-3; v_call: TRBV7-3; clone_size: .; cdr3_aa: CASSLTGLTDTQYF; cdr3_nt: TGTGCCAGCAGCTTAACGGGCCTCACAGATACGCAGTATTTT
d_call: TRBD1; j_call: TRBJ2-1; v_call: TRBV27; clone_size: .; cdr3_aa: CASSFRTGIGLVF; cdr3_nt: TGTGCCAGCAGTTTCCGGACAGGGATTGGTTTGGTCTTC
d_call: TRBD1; j_call: TRBJ1-6; v_call: TRBV6-1; clone_size: .; cdr3_aa: CASSRTGDSPLHF; cdr3_nt: TGTGCCAGCAGTCGCACAGGGGATTCACCCCTCCACTTT
d_call: TRBD1; j_call: TRBJ1-2; v_call: TRBV2; clone_size: .; cdr3_aa: CASSEDRFYGYTF; cdr3_nt: TGTGCCAGCAGTGAGGACAGGTTCTATGGCTACACCTTC
d_call: .; j_call: TRBJ2-5; v_call: TRBV10-3; clone_size: few; cdr3_aa: CAIRGQAYQETQYF; cdr3_nt: TGTGCCATCAGAGGTCAGGCGTACCAAGAGACCCAGTACTTC
d_call: .; j_call: TRBJ2-3; v_call: TRBV6-2/TRBV6-3; clone_size: few; cdr3_aa: CASAGQLNFTDTQYF; cdr3_nt: TGTGCCAGCGCCGGTCAGCTCAACTTCACAGATACGCAGTATTTT
d_call: .; j_call: TRBJ2-7; v_call: TRBV20-1; clone_size: .; cdr3_aa: CSASSESSYEQYF; cdr3_nt: TGCAGTGCTAGTTCAGAGAGCTCCTACGAGCAGTACTTC
d_call: .; j_call: TRBJ1-5; v_call: TRBV7-2; clone_size: few; cdr3_aa: CASSLTGTLNQPQHF; cdr3_nt: TGTGCCAGCAGCTTAACCGGGACACTGAATCAGCCCCAGCATTTT
d_call: TRBD1; j_call: TRBJ1-5; v_call: TRBV19; clone_size: .; cdr3_aa: CASTQDRAVNQPQHF; cdr3_nt: TGTGCCAGTACCCAGGACAGGGCTGTTAATCAGCCCCAGCATTTT
d_call: .; j_call: TRBJ1-6; v_call: TRBV20-1; clone_size: few; cdr3_aa: CSSAGGKGSYNSPLHF; cdr3_nt: TGCAGTTCCGCTGGGGGTAAGGGCTCCTATAATTCACCCCTCCACTTT
d_call: TRBD2; j_call: TRBJ2-5; v_call: TRBV11-1; clone_size: .; cdr3_aa: CASSVGGLAQLQETQYF; cdr3_nt: TGTGCCAGCAGCGTCGGGGGACTAGCGCAACTACAAGAGACCCAGTACTTC
d_call: .; j_call: TRBJ2-2; v_call: TRBV20-1; clone_size: .; cdr3_aa: CSARGGTVNTGELFF; cdr3_nt: TGCAGTGCTAGAGGTGGGACGGTGAACACCGGGGAGCTGTTTTTT
d_call: TRBD1; j_call: TRBJ1-2; v_call: TRBV14; clone_size: .; cdr3_aa: CASSQLWTGGYTF; cdr3_nt: TGTGCCAGCAGCCAGCTTTGGACAGGCGGCTACACCTTC
d_call: TRBD1; j_call: TRBJ1-2; v_call: TRBV25-1; clone_size: .; cdr3_aa: CASSEYGQGAGGYTF; cdr3_nt: TGTGCCAGCAGTGAATATGGACAGGGGGCAGGTGGCTACACCTTC
d_call: TRBD1; j_call: TRBJ2-7; v_call: TRBV11-3; clone_size: .; cdr3_aa: CASSFSGTGTYEQYF; cdr3_nt: TGTGCCAGCAGCTTCTCCGGGACAGGGACTTACGAGCAGTACTTC
d_call: TRBD1; j_call: TRBJ1-2; v_call: TRBV7-9; clone_size: few; cdr3_aa: CASSPTGGFGYTF; cdr3_nt: TGTGCCAGCAGCCCTACAGGGGGATTTGGCTACACCTTC
d_call: TRBD2; j_call: TRBJ2-2; v_call: TRBV7-8; clone_size: few; cdr3_aa: CASSPKFSGGLNHGELFF; cdr3_nt: TGTGCCAGCAGCCCCAAATTTAGCGGGGGGCTTAATCACGGGGAGCTGTTTTTT
d_call: .; j_call: TRBJ2-7; v_call: TRBV20-1; clone_size: .; cdr3_aa: CSARLTGSSYEQYF; cdr3_nt: TGCAGTGCTAGACTAACCGGGAGCTCCTACGAGCAGTACTTC
d_call: TRBD2; j_call: TRBJ2-7; v_call: TRBV7-9; clone_size: .; cdr3_aa: CASSSGSGRVSSEQYF; cdr3_nt: TGTGCCAGCAGTAGTGGTAGCGGGAGGGTTAGTTCCGAGCAGTACTTC
d_call: TRBD2; j_call: TRBJ2-7; v_call: TRBV19; clone_size: few; cdr3_aa: CASSMGVGGDSYEQYF; cdr3_nt: TGTGCCAGTAGTATGGGAGTCGGGGGGGACTCCTACGAGCAGTACTTC
d_call: .; j_call: TRBJ1-2; v_call: TRBV7-2; clone_size: few; cdr3_aa: CASSSPLGGYGYTF; cdr3_nt: TGTGCCAGCAGCTCTCCTTTAGGGGGTTATGGCTACACCTTC
d_call: .; j_call: TRBJ1-2; v_call: TRBV28; clone_size: once; cdr3_aa: CASSSGLYGYTF; cdr3_nt: TGTGCCAGCAGTTCGGGACTCTATGGCTACACCTTC
d_call: TRBD1; j_call: TRBJ1-2; v_call: TRBV28; clone_size: .; cdr3_aa: CASSSATGQDNYGYTF; cdr3_nt: TGTGCCAGCAGTTCGGCGACGGGACAGGACAACTATGGCTACACCTTC
d_call: .; j_call: TRBJ2-1; v_call: TRBV21-1; clone_size: .; cdr3_aa: CASSPLAGGHNEQFF; cdr3_nt: TGTGCCAGCAGCCCACTAGCGGGGGGGCACAATGAGCAGTTCTTC
d_call: TRBD1; j_call: TRBJ1-6; v_call: TRBV2; clone_size: .; cdr3_aa: CASSGGTGSNNSPLHF; cdr3_nt: TGTGCCAGCAGTGGTGGGACAGGGAGCAATAATTCACCCCTCCACTTT
d_call: .; j_call: TRBJ1-1; v_call: TRBV27; clone_size: .; cdr3_aa: CASSSTRGTEAFF; cdr3_nt: TGTGCCAGCAGTTCGACGAGAGGCACTGAAGCTTTCTTT